Listed here are 4 T cell receptor beta chains from one sample, sequenced in a study of blood T cell repertoires in COVID-19. Using immunoSEQ multiplex PCR, the repertoire was profiled, and TCRdb retains in-frame clones only, with some absent. The profile shows some 700,000 clones, around 90% of them singletons. The sequencing input was peripheral blood. These receptors were collected from a woman younger than 30 with acute or convalescent COVID-19.

V usage is TRBV5-1 and J usage is TRBJ1-4; D remains ambiguous. Trimming stripped 7 bases from V and 6 bases from J, with 10 bases between. Germline V gene sequence: CDR1 SGHRS, CDR2 YFSETQ. This CDR3 spans 12 amino acids. The DNA for the CDR3 is TGCGCCAGCTCCACATTGCATGAAAAACTGTTTTTT. It codes for CASSTLHEKLFF.

The J gene is TRBJ2-7, the V gene TRBV6-5; 10 bases fit TRBD2. J was trimmed by 4 bases and V by 3 bases; bases with no gene match: 3. The CDR3 totals 14 residues. Germline V CDR1 and CDR2: MNHEY, SVGAGI. CDR3 loop: CASSYKREGYEQYF. The CDR3 coding sequence is TGTGCCAGCAGTTATAAGCGGGAGGGGTACGAGCAGTACTTC.

The chain links TRBV30 to TRBJ1-1, with TRBD1 matching over 12 bases. V shed 2 bases, J shed 11 bases, and the junction held 15 bases outside the gene matches. Germline V gene sequence: CDR1 GTSNPN, CDR2 SVGIG (reference sequence). This CDR3 is built from 16 residues. The CDR3 spells CAWSPGGQGALGEAFF. DNA for the CDR3: TGTGCCTGGAGTCCAGGGGGACAGGGGGCGTTGGGAGAGGCTTTCTTT.

This clone was observed a single time. The chain recombines TRBV10-3 with TRBJ1-2; D unclear. The CDR3 has 18 amino acids. V lost 6 bases, J lost 1 base, and 24 bases lay in between. CDR1 ENHRY and CDR2 SYGVKD come from the germline V gene. DNA for the CDR3: TGTGCCATCAGGATGCGGCCGCTAAAAGACCCCTATAACTATGGCTACACCTTC. It encodes CAIRMRPLKDPYNYGYTF.